One and the same sample provided the 23 T cell receptor beta chains below, sequenced in a study of Ad26.COV2.S vaccination and SARS-CoV-2 variants. Repertoires were generated with immunoSEQ multiplex PCR, while TCRdb's copy carries only in-frame clones and drops some. The sample yields around 320,000 clones, around four fifths seen once. Treatment noted: some 20 received Ad26.COV2.S at low or high dose, single or two shots; about 5 received placebo; per-sample allocation not given. Specimens were obtained on day 63 following the first vaccine or placebo injection. Sequencing used peripheral blood, obtained in a trial of Ad26.COV2.S vaccine versus placebo. The receptors were gathered from a person aged 18 to 65 who received the Ad26.COV2.S COVID-19 vaccine or a placebo.

Here the CDR3 reads CASSPLPTAQETQYF. Written as DNA, the CDR3 is TGTGCCAGCTCACCACTTCCGACGGCCCAAGAGACCCAGTACTTC. The rearrangement joins TRBV18 to TRBJ2-5; D is undetermined. Trimming shortened V by 1 base and J by 1 base, and 10 bases separated the two germline ends. The CDR3 length is 15 residues. CDR1 KGHSH and CDR2 LQKENI come from the germline V gene.

The V call is TRBV21-1, the J call TRBJ2-1; TRBD1 is the table's D call, not checked against the DNA. TRBV21-1 is an annotated pseudogene. This CDR3 comprises 14 residues. The CDR3, as DNA: TGTGCCAGGCACCTACAGGGATCCTACAATGAGCAGTTCTTC. As protein: CARHLQGSYNEQFF.

The CDR3 loop is CASSQEGAGGKLFF. CDR3 DNA sequence: TGTGCCAGCAGCCAAGAAGGCGCAGGGGGAAAACTGTTTTTT. The chain has TRBV3-1 (or the pseudogene TRBV3-2) and TRBJ1-4; 7 nucleotides agree with TRBD1. The CDR3 loop spans 14 amino acids. Germline V gives CDR1 LGHDT, CDR2 YNNKEL (reference sequence). After removal of 0 bases from V and 10 bases from J, the junction contained 5 bases not matched to a gene.

The chain links TRBV5-1 to TRBJ2-3, with D possibly being TRBD1 (6 bases). Germline CDR1 SGHRS, CDR2 YFSETQ. This CDR3 contains 16 residues. With 1 base removed from V and 3 bases from J, the gap between germline ends came to 15 bases. CDR3: CASSLPRAGQTDTQYF. The CDR3 DNA sequence: TGCGCCAGCAGCTTGCCCAGGGCCGGACAGACAGATACGCAGTATTTT.

The genes are TRBV5-1 and TRBJ2-3; the D call may be TRBD1 or TRBD2 (6 bases each). This CDR3 contains 16 residues. Germline CDR1 is SGHRS and CDR2 is YFSETQ. V lost 3 bases and J 0 bases, leaving 14 bases between the germline ends. The CDR3 here is CASSYSGAISTDTQYF. The CDR3, as DNA: TGCGCCAGCAGCTATTCGGGGGCGATCAGCACAGATACGCAGTATTTT.

The rearrangement uses TRBV2 and TRBJ2-1; 11 bases fit TRBD2. This CDR3 is 15 amino acids long. Trimming removed 5 bases from V and 5 bases from J; junction bases left unmatched: 5. Germline CDR1 SNHLY, CDR2 FYNNEI. The CDR3 spells CASSSLAGGDNEQFF. The CDR3 nucleotides are TGTGCCAGCAGTTCGCTAGCGGGGGGAGACAATGAGCAGTTCTTC.

This chain connects TRBV7-3 to TRBJ1-1, with a possible D match to TRBD1 (5 bases). From germline, CDR1 is SGHTA and CDR2 FQGTGA. The CDR3 has 14 residues. The V gene lost 5 bases and the J gene lost 4 bases, with 14 bases spanning the gap. CDR3 amino acids: CASSLTQGATEAFF. CDR3 in DNA: TGTGCCAGCAGCCTGACCCAGGGAGCCACTGAAGCTTTCTTT.

This sequence joins TRBV3-1 (or the pseudogene TRBV3-2) and TRBJ2-2; D unclear. The germline V gene encodes CDR1 LGHDT and CDR2 YNNKEL (reference sequence). The CDR3 runs 15 residues. The V and J ends lost 4 bases and 1 base respectively, with 10 bases between them. CDR3 sequence: CASSREGRNTGELFF. The CDR3 DNA follows: TGTGCCAGCAGCCGAGAAGGGCGGAACACCGGGGAGCTGTTTTTT.

This chain links TRBV5-4 with TRBJ1-6; 7 bases map to TRBD1. The germline gives CDR1 SGHNT, CDR2 YYREEE (reference sequence). Losses at the gene ends were 4 bases for V and 0 bases for J; bases not matched to a gene: 4. This CDR3 region has 16 residues. CDR3 in amino acids: CASSPGQSSYNSPLHF. CDR3 nucleotide sequence: TGTGCCAGCAGCCCGGGACAGAGCTCCTATAATTCACCCCTCCACTTT.

In its sample, this clone was seen once. This rearrangement joins TRBV15 to TRBJ1-1; TRBD1 matches 7 bases. The CDR3 has 13 amino acids. J lost 9 bases, V lost 0 bases, and 4 bases had no gene match. CDR1 is LNHNV, CDR2 YYDKDF, per germline (reference sequence). In nucleotides, the CDR3 is TGTGCCACCAGCAGAGATCCAGGGGGGAAAGCTTTCTTT. Its protein is CATSRDPGGKAFF.

The V and J genes are TRBV5-4 and TRBJ1-3; weak D call: TRBD1 (6 bases). Germline values: CDR1 SGHNT, CDR2 YYREEE (reference sequence). The CDR3 is 15 amino acids. Trimming left V 3 bases short and J 4 bases short, with 14 bases between. The CDR3 loop is CASSSPQGSGNTIYF. In DNA form, the CDR3 reads TGTGCCAGCAGCTCTCCTCAGGGGTCGGGAAACACCATATATTTT.

The chain recombines TRBV28 with TRBJ1-2; a possible D gene is TRBD1 (5 bases). Trimming pared 2 bases from V and 5 bases from J, leaving 18 bases between. Germline CDR1 and CDR2: MDHEN and SYDVKM. The CDR3 loop spans 16 amino acids. The CDR3 sequence: CASSLRGRGSGYGYTF. In nucleotides, the CDR3 is TGTGCCAGCAGTTTACGAGGAAGGGGATCGGGGTATGGCTACACCTTC.

The chain joins TRBV6-1 to TRBJ1-2; D possibly corresponds to TRBD1 (6 bases). The CDR3 runs to 14 residues. Trimming took 2 bases from V and 0 from J, leaving 7 bases between them. Germline assignment: CDR1 MNHNS and CDR2 SASEGT. In DNA form, the CDR3 reads TGTGCCAGCAGTGAACACAGGGCTAACTATGGCTACACCTTC. This encodes CASSEHRANYGYTF.

The chain combines TRBV10-3 with TRBJ1-5; D might be TRBD1 (6 bases). The V gene's germline CDR1 is ENHRY and CDR2 SYGVKD. Trimming removed 1 base at V and 6 bases at J, with 10 bases between. CDR3 size: 14 residues. CDR3 in DNA: TGTGCCATCAGTGAGTTTGAGGGGGGTCAGCCCCAGCATTTT. This translates into CAISEFEGGQPQHF.

The chain is built from TRBV7-9 and TRBJ1-1, with D possibly being TRBD1 (6 bases). The germline V and J ends were trimmed by 5 bases and 6 bases, with 10 bases remaining between them. CDR3 length equals 12 residues. Germline lookup yields CDR1 SEHNR and CDR2 FQNEAQ (reference sequence). The CDR3 region is CASSDRTAEAFF. The CDR3 nucleotides are TGTGCCAGCAGCGACCGGACAGCTGAAGCTTTCTTT.

This chain links TRBV5-1 with TRBJ2-1; 7 positions match TRBD1. Germline-derived CDR1 and CDR2 are SGHRS and YFSETQ. The CDR3 has 17 amino acids. J was trimmed by 0 bases and V by 4 bases; bases with no gene match: 10. The DNA of the CDR3 is TGCGCCAGCAGCGGACAAACAGGGGAATACTCCTACAATGAGCAGTTCTTC. Protein product: CASSGQTGEYSYNEQFF.

This chain connects TRBV28 to TRBJ2-3, with 7 bases fitting TRBD2. Trimming at V came to 6 bases and at J to 2 bases, leaving 5 bases not matched to a gene. In germline, CDR1 is MDHEN, CDR2 SYDVKM. This CDR3 is 14 amino acids long. The DNA for the CDR3 is TGTGCCAGCAGCCTAAGCGGGGCCACAGATACGCAGTATTTT. Translated, it gives CASSLSGATDTQYF.

The rearrangement uses TRBV3-1 (or the pseudogene TRBV3-2) and TRBJ2-2, with D maybe TRBD1 (6 bases). The CDR3 sequence is 16 residues long. The V gene lost 1 base and the J gene lost 1 base, with 10 bases spanning the gap. CDR1 is LGHDT and CDR2 is YNNKEL in the germline V gene (reference sequence). Here the CDR3 reads CASSQGAGENTGELFF. As DNA, the CDR3 is TGTGCCAGCAGCCAAGGGGCAGGGGAGAACACCGGGGAGCTGTTTTTT.

In its sample, this clone was seen many times. This sequence joins TRBV2 and TRBJ2-3, with TRBD2 identical over 7 bases. The CDR3 contains 19 residues. J was trimmed by 1 base and V by 5 bases; bases with no gene match: 18. In germline, CDR1 is SNHLY, CDR2 FYNNEI. CDR3 coding DNA: TGTGCCAGCAGTCCTGTACCCGCTAGACTAGCCGGCGGCACAGATACGCAGTATTTT. Its protein is CASSPVPARLAGGTDTQYF.

This clone was detected a few times. The CDR3 region is CASRLFRLEANTGELFF. In nucleotides, the CDR3 is TGTGCCAGCAGGTTATTTCGATTGGAAGCGAACACCGGGGAGCTGTTTTTT. V and J are TRBV2 and TRBJ2-2, with D uncertain. Germline CDR1 and CDR2: SNHLY and FYNNEI. The CDR3 is 17 amino acids. V dropped 6 bases and J dropped 0 bases, with 17 bases sitting between them. Drawing the rest from reference TRBV2 and TRBJ2-2, the complete variable domain is EPEVTQTPSHQVTQMGQEVILRCVPISNHLYFYWYRQILGQKVEFLVSFYNNEISEKSEIFDDQFSVERPDGSNFTLKIRSTKLEDSAMYFCASRLFRLEANTGELFFGEGSRLTVL.

The chain couples TRBV2 to TRBJ2-3, with 7 bases lining up with TRBD2. Germline V gene sequence: CDR1 SNHLY, CDR2 FYNNEI. The trim removed 8 bases at V and 0 bases at J, leaving 5 bases unmatched. This CDR3 comprises 14 residues. The CDR3 sequence: CASLAVPSTDTQYF. In DNA form, the CDR3 reads TGTGCCAGCCTAGCGGTGCCTAGCACAGATACGCAGTATTTT.

The chain employs TRBV5-1 and TRBJ1-3; the match to TRBD1 covers 10 bases. CDR1 is SGHRS, CDR2 YFSETQ, per germline. Unmatched junction bases numbered 4, after V lost 4 bases and J lost 3 bases. CDR3 length: 15 amino acids. CDR3 residues: CASSDGTGVGNTIYF. The CDR3 DNA follows: TGCGCCAGCAGCGACGGGACAGGGGTTGGAAACACCATATATTTT.

The V gene is TRBV12-3 or TRBV12-4, the J gene TRBJ2-7, with D unclear. Trimming took 1 base from V and 4 from J, leaving 8 bases between them. This CDR3 has 13 residues. The chain's CDR3 is CASSLVLGYEQYF. The CDR3 nucleotides are TGTGCCAGCAGTTTAGTTCTGGGTTACGAGCAGTACTTC.